This paragraph covers one TCR beta chain sequence. This entry comes from a study of molecular identifiers for immune sequencing clone quantification. Via MiXCR, TCRdb re-called the PCR reads, giving one row per CDR3 protein. The sample lists about half a million distinct CDR3 sequences; around 21% were seen once. Sequences were obtained from naive CD8+ T cells from blood, with Jurkat cell RNA spiked in. Subset specified: FACS-sorted CD8+CD4-CCR7+CD45RA+ naive T cells. This receptor was identified in a human donor in good health. Some libraries in this study had Jurkat cell RNA spiked in.

The CDR3 nucleotides are TGTGCCAGCAGCCTAGACGGATTCCAAGAGACCCAGTACTTC. Its protein product is CASSLDGFQETQYF. The genes are TRBV9 and TRBJ2-5; no firm D call. Germline values: CDR1 SGDLS, CDR2 YYNGEE. Trimming cost V 4 bases and J 1 base, with 11 bases left between them. This CDR3 contains 14 residues.